The clone carrying this TCR beta chain is categorized as medium-sized. Amplified TCR beta CDR3 regions were obtained using RNA transcripts as template. HTBI-primed RT-PCR formed the first round, and a multiplex PCR formed the second. TCRdb re-analysed the multiplex PCR reads in MiXCR, keeping a single row per CDR3 protein. The sample has tens of thousands of distinct CDR3 sequences, approximately 50% seen once. The CDR3 contains 11 residues. The germline V gene has CDR1 SQVTM and CDR2 ANQGSEA. V lost 7 bases and J lost 3, with 10 bases in between. The data derive from a study of Graves' ophthalmopathy and Graves' hyperthyroidism.

Sequencing used peripheral blood. This sequence joins TRBV29-1 and TRBJ2-7; D uncertain. The clonotype comes from an adult woman with Graves' ophthalmopathy. CDR3: CSGCGNYEQYF. CDR3 coding DNA: TGCAGCGGCTGTGGCAACTACGAGCAGTACTTC.